This TCR beta chain was sequenced during a study of CD8+ T cells in alopecia areata. General observations from the study: Lesional tissue from the scalp (especially in alopecia totalis/universalis) showed higher clonality than normal scalp.

The treatment was: oral pan-JAK inhibitor, 5-10 mg twice daily. A note on this clone: Antigen: not known.

Extracted from the samples, RNA was reverse transcribed into cDNA to serve as the sequencing template. The assay was immunoSEQ multiplex PCR, and TCRdb's table has in-frame clones only and misses some. The table shows approximately 150,000 clones, with 55% to 75% occurring only once. V trimming: 3 bases; J trimming: 3 bases; junction bases outside the gene matches: 4. The germline V gene encodes CDR1 LNHDA and CDR2 SQIVND (reference sequence). The CDR3 is made up of 14 amino acids. V usage is TRBV19 and J usage is TRBJ1-1; the match to TRBD1 covers 7 bases. This specimen consisted of CD4+ T cells sorted from blood, obtained at week 24, from a patient treated with tofacitinib. The clonotype originates from a human donor with alopecia areata. This CDR3 is CASSIADRDTEAFF. CDR3 sequence (DNA): TGTGCCAGTAGTATTGCAGACAGGGACACTGAAGCTTTCTTT.